Each of the 24 T cell receptor beta chains below was sequenced from the same sample in a study of blood T cell repertoires in COVID-19 (TCRdb year 2020). The library came from the immunoSEQ multiplex PCR assay. TCRdb carries this immuneACCESS record with in-frame sequences only. Its versions omit some clonotypes, under half of them owing to an unresolved V gene in the studies checked, with the rest unexplained. In this sample the table shows roughly 500,000 clones, 85% to 90% of which occur a single time. Clones ranked in the top ten supply 1.5% to 2% of the sample. Source material: PBMCs or T cells enriched from blood (not recorded which). Receptors originate from a woman in her forties who had recovered from COVID-19.

Comment on this clone: This specimen includes other DNA sequences encoding the same CDR3. CDR3 sequence: CASSLAGDTEAFF. The CDR3 DNA sequence: TGTGCCAGCAGCTTAGCCGGGGACACTGAAGCTTTCTTT. This chain links TRBV11-3 with TRBJ1-1; D not certain. The CDR3 runs to 13 residues. Germline CDR1 reads SGHNT; CDR2 reads YENEEA. Trimming took off 1 base at V and 3 bases at J, with 6 bases between the two ends.

To note about this clone: A read error may account for a junction end that differs from germline. This sequence joins TRBV7-7 and TRBJ2-5; 9 nucleotides agree with TRBD2. This CDR3 has 16 amino acids. Looked up from germline, CDR1 is SSHAT and CDR2 is FNYEAQ (reference sequence). The CDR3 spells CASSLVGSGSSETQYF. CDR3 nucleotides: TGTGCTAGCAGCTTAGTAGGTAGCGGGAGCTCGGAGACCCAGTACTTC.

This chain connects TRBV18 to TRBJ2-5, with TRBD1 as a possible D gene (5 bases). CDR3 length: 15 amino acids. The germline gives CDR1 KGHSH, CDR2 LQKENI. Trimming took 4 bases from V and 5 from J, leaving 17 bases between them. CDR3 bases: TGTGCCAGCTCACTCTCTTGGGGCGTGGAGGAGACCCAGTACTTC. It is translated as CASSLSWGVEETQYF.

The chain links TRBV5-1 to TRBJ2-3, with 7 bases identical to TRBD1. V dropped 5 bases and J dropped 2; count of bases not matched to a gene: 8. Looked up from germline, CDR1 is SGHRS and CDR2 is YFSETQ. The CDR3 length is 15 residues. The CDR3 bases are TGCGCCAGCAGGGGAAAGACAGGGTACACAGATACGCAGTATTTT. Its protein product is CASRGKTGYTDTQYF.

The CDR3 bases are TGTGCCAGCAGCGTTAATTATGGCTACACCTTC. It codes for CASSVNYGYTF. The rearrangement joins TRBV9 to TRBJ1-2; D gene ambiguous. Between the trimmed V and J ends, which lost 2 bases and 5 bases, there was a span of 4 bases. Germline values: CDR1 SGDLS, CDR2 YYNGEE. CDR3 length: 11 amino acids.

The gene calls are TRBV14 and TRBJ2-1; TRBD2 agrees at 7 bases. CDR1 is SGHDN and CDR2 is FVKESK in the germline V gene. The CDR3 is 16 amino acids. V lost 3 bases to trimming and J lost 9 bases; unmatched junction nucleotides: 14. The CDR3 sequence: CASSHTLAVVRGEQFF. CDR3 sequence (DNA): TGTGCCAGCAGCCACACTCTAGCGGTCGTACGAGGTGAGCAGTTCTTC.

This clone occurred a few times. The CDR3 bases are TGTGCCAGCAGCCAGAACGAGGGGGATGAGCAGTTCTTC. This sequence encodes CASSQNEGDEQFF. This chain links TRBV14 with TRBJ2-1; a weak D match, TRBD1 (6 bases). Germline values: CDR1 SGHDN, CDR2 FVKESK. V lost 3 bases, J lost 8 bases, and 11 bases lay in between. There are 13 residues in the CDR3.

The chain employs TRBV7-9 and TRBJ2-2, with a tentative D call TRBD1 (5 bases). Trimming shortened V by 1 base and J by 2 bases, and 11 bases separated the two germline ends. The length of the CDR3 is 16 residues. The germline CDR1 and CDR2 sequences are SEHNR and FQNEAQ (reference sequence). The CDR3 coding sequence is TGTGCCAGCAGCTTAGGTGCAGGGATCAACACCGGGGAGCTGTTTTTT. Encoded protein: CASSLGAGINTGELFF.

CDR3 residues: CASSQDAGEVYGYTF. CDR3 DNA: TGCGCCAGCAGCCAAGATGCAGGGGAAGTCTATGGCTACACCTTC. The V gene is TRBV4-3, the J gene TRBJ1-2, with TRBD1 as a possible D gene (6 bases). The CDR3 totals 15 residues. V dropped 0 bases and J dropped 4 bases, with 12 bases sitting between them. The germline V gene encodes CDR1 LGHNA and CDR2 YSLEER.

This chain connects TRBV7-9 to TRBJ1-1; 8 bases line up with TRBD1. CDR1 SEHNR and CDR2 FQNEAQ come from the germline V gene (reference sequence). The J segment lost 7 bases and the V segment lost 1 base, leaving 2 bases of the junction unmatched. The CDR3 consists of 13 residues. The CDR3 sequence: CASSLEDRGEAFF. CDR3 coding DNA: TGTGCCAGCAGCTTAGAAGACAGGGGTGAAGCTTTCTTT.

This chain connects TRBV9 to TRBJ1-6; TRBD1 matches at 8 bases. V shed 2 bases, J shed 7 bases, and the junction held 2 bases outside the gene matches. This CDR3 is 14 amino acids long. In germline, CDR1 is SGDLS, CDR2 YYNGEE. The CDR3 loop reads CASSVRDRNSPLHF. The CDR3 region has the DNA TGTGCCAGCAGCGTCCGGGACAGGAATTCACCCCTCCACTTT.

The V call is TRBV10-3, the J call TRBJ1-1; D is possibly TRBD1 (5 bases). The V gene lost 9 bases and the J gene lost 1 base, with 15 bases spanning the gap. Germline CDR1 and CDR2: ENHRY and SYGVKD. This CDR3 region has 14 residues. CDR3 DNA sequence: TGTGCCATGGGGGGAGGAGCGGGGAACACTGAAGCTTTCTTT. The encoded protein is CAMGGGAGNTEAFF.

The genes are TRBV7-9 and TRBJ1-6, with D unclear. Germline V lookup: CDR1 SEHNR, CDR2 FQNEAQ (reference sequence). V was trimmed by 2 bases and J by 3 bases, leaving 8 bases between them. The CDR3 contains 15 residues. CDR3 sequence reads: CASSLSGGYNSPLHF. The CDR3 coding sequence is TGTGCCAGCAGCTTATCGGGAGGCTATAATTCACCCCTCCACTTT. Filled out from reference TRBV7-9 and TRBJ1-6, the complete variable domain reads DTGVSQNPRHKITKRGQNVTFRCDPISEHNRLYWYRQTLGQGPEFLTYFQNEAQLEKSRLLSDRFSAERPKGSFSTLEIQRTEQGDSAMYLCASSLSGGYNSPLHFGNGTRLTVT.

The chain has TRBV4-3 and TRBJ2-5, with 9 bases lining up with TRBD1. The germline gives CDR1 LGHNA, CDR2 YSLEER. The junction had 11 bases not matched to a gene; V was cut back by 4 bases and J by 5 bases. The CDR3 is made up of 16 amino acids. The CDR3 DNA reads as TGCGCCAGCAGCCTGTCAAGCGGGACAGGGAGGGAGACCCAGTACTTC. This translates into CASSLSSGTGRETQYF.

This clone appeared a few times. The chain combines TRBV7-6 with TRBJ2-2, with 10 bases matching TRBD2. This CDR3 spans 16 amino acids. V lost 3 bases, J lost 2 bases, and 3 bases stayed unmatched. Germline CDR1 is SGHVS and CDR2 is FNYEAQ. CDR3 nucleotides: TGTGCCAGCAGCTTGGTACTAGCGGGAAACACCGGGGAGCTGTTTTTT. Encoded protein: CASSLVLAGNTGELFF.

This chain connects TRBV7-8 to TRBJ2-7; 7 bases agree with TRBD2. The V gene end was trimmed by 5 bases and the J gene end by 2 bases; junction bases not matched to a gene: 9. There are 15 residues in the CDR3. Germline lookup yields CDR1 SGHVS and CDR2 FQNEAQ. The DNA for the CDR3 is TGTGCCAGCAGCCTAGAGGCGGGAGTCACCTACGAGCAGTACTTC. Translated, it gives CASSLEAGVTYEQYF.

This chain joins TRBV2 and TRBJ2-3, with 9 positions matching TRBD1. Unmatched junction bases numbered 5, after V lost 8 bases and J lost 5 bases. CDR1 and CDR2 from the germline V gene are SNHLY and FYNNEI. This CDR3 spans 13 amino acids. CDR3 sequence reads: CASGDRAKDTQYF. CDR3 coding DNA: TGTGCCAGCGGGGACAGGGCCAAAGATACGCAGTATTTT.

V is TRBV2 and J is TRBJ1-1, with TRBD1 as a possible D gene (6 bases). The germline CDR1 and CDR2 sequences are SNHLY and FYNNEI. The CDR3 length is 17 residues. V was cut by 7 bases and J by 1 base, with 22 bases left in between. The CDR3 sequence: CASKEPGQRGRNTEAFF. CDR3 sequence (DNA): TGTGCCAGCAAGGAACCCGGACAGAGAGGAAGGAACACTGAAGCTTTCTTT.

The gene calls are TRBV30 and TRBJ2-7; 8 bases align to TRBD1. The ends lost 2 bases at V and 3 bases at J; junction bases unmatched: 3. The CDR3 spans 13 residues. The germline CDR1 and CDR2 sequences are GTSNPN and SVGIG (reference sequence). Written as DNA, the CDR3 is TGTGCCTGGAGTCCCGGGACAGGCTACGAGCAGTACTTC. It specifies CAWSPGTGYEQYF.

CDR3 nucleotides: TGTGCCAGCAGGACATACAGGGGTGGCGAGACCCAGTACTTC. It translates to CASRTYRGGETQYF. V usage is TRBV2 and J usage is TRBJ2-5; 7 bases fit TRBD1. This CDR3 region has 14 residues. In germline, CDR1 is SNHLY, CDR2 FYNNEI. V trimming: 6 bases; J trimming: 5 bases; junction bases outside the gene matches: 9.

CDR3: CASSLGPGRDTEAFF. CDR3 sequence (DNA): TGCGCCAGCAGCTTGGGCCCCGGGCGGGACACTGAAGCTTTCTTT. This sequence joins TRBV5-1 and TRBJ1-1, with D unclear. V was clipped by 0 bases and J by 3 bases, with 12 bases between them. The length of the CDR3 is 15 residues. Per the germline V gene, CDR1 is SGHRS and CDR2 is YFSETQ.

The genes are TRBV6-5 and TRBJ2-7; 7 nucleotides agree with TRBD1. This CDR3 contains 16 residues. Losses at the gene ends were 2 bases for V and 3 bases for J; bases not matched to a gene: 10. Germline-derived CDR1 and CDR2 are MNHEY and SVGAGI. The CDR3 protein is CASSYPGQVVLYEQYF. The CDR3 DNA reads as TGTGCCAGCAGTTACCCTGGACAGGTAGTTCTCTACGAGCAGTACTTC.

This chain connects TRBV7-9 to TRBJ1-4; D is ambiguous. Deletions cut 2 bases from V and 1 base from J, with 5 bases between. From germline, CDR1 is SEHNR and CDR2 FQNEAQ (reference sequence). There are 14 residues in the CDR3. Written as DNA, the CDR3 is TGTGCCAGCAGCTTATTCGGAACTAATGAAAAACTGTTTTTT. This encodes CASSLFGTNEKLFF. Full variable domain (rest looked up from reference TRBV7-9 and TRBJ1-4): DTGVSQNPRHKITKRGQNVTFRCDPISEHNRLYWYRQTLGQGPEFLTYFQNEAQLEKSRLLSDRFSAERPKGSFSTLEIQRTEQGDSAMYLCASSLFGTNEKLFFGSGTQLSVL.

The V call is TRBV7-9, the J call TRBJ2-2; 7 nucleotides match TRBD1. Germline CDR1 is SEHNR and CDR2 is FQNEAQ (reference sequence). This CDR3 comprises 13 residues. The CDR3 protein is CAPEGQPLGELFF. In DNA, the CDR3 is TGTGCGCCCGAGGGACAGCCCCTCGGGGAGCTGTTTTTT.